A selection of T cell receptor beta chains follows, all from one sample in a study of blood T cell repertoires in COVID-19. Data came from immunoSEQ multiplex PCR; TCRdb stores just in-frame clones and leaves some out. The profile shows roughly 250,000 clones, roughly four fifths of them singletons. The sequencing sample was made of peripheral blood. These receptors were taken from an older woman with active or convalescent COVID-19. Each CDR3 is given with its conserved first and last residue. D genes are given only for firm matches. Clone size is given for some rows only: seen once, a few or many times, or a class if the clone is expanded.

TRBV11-2	TRBJ2-7	few	TRBD1	TGTGCCAGCAGCCGGGGACAGGGTCGCTCCTACGAGCAGTACTTC	CASSRGQGRSYEQYF
TRBV7-8	TRBJ1-1	.	.	TGTGCCAGCAGCTTGAGGTTATACACTGAAGCTTTCTTT	CASSLRLYTEAFF
TRBV27	TRBJ1-3	.	.	TGTGCCAGCAGCACAGGAGCTTCTGGAAACACCATATATTTT	CASSTGASGNTIYF
TRBV18	TRBJ2-5	.	.	TGTGCCAGCTCACCAGCCGGGGAGACCCAGTACTTC	CASSPAGETQYF
TRBV6-5	TRBJ2-5	.	.	TGTGCCAGCAGTTACTCGAGGGAGACCCAGTACTTC	CASSYSRETQYF
TRBV12-5	TRBJ1-1	.	TRBD1	TGTGCTAGTGCGGACAGGCTTGTCGCTGAAGCTTTCTTT	CASADRLVAEAFF
TRBV19	TRBJ1-1	.	.	TGTGCCAGTAGTATATCCCGGAGCACTGAAGCTTTCTTT	CASSISRSTEAFF
TRBV6-6	TRBJ2-1	.	TRBD1	TGTGCCAGCAGTTACCAACAGGGGAATGAGCAGTTCTTC	CASSYQQGNEQFF
TRBV7-2	TRBJ1-4	.	TRBD1	TGTGCCAGCAGCCCGAGACAGGGGGGTGAAAAACTGTTTTTT	CASSPRQGGEKLFF
TRBV7-9	TRBJ2-1	.	TRBD2	TGTGCCAGCAGCCCGGGACTAGCCCTTTCTTGGGAGCAGTTCTTC	CASSPGLALSWEQFF
TRBV5-4	TRBJ2-2	.	TRBD2	TGTGCCAGCAGCTTTATGCGGGGGGCGAACACCGGGGAGCTGTTTTTT	CASSFMRGANTGELFF
TRBV7-6	TRBJ2-5	.	TRBD2	TGTGCCAGCAGCTTAGGACTAGCGGGGTATACCCAGTACTTC	CASSLGLAGYTQYF
TRBV27	TRBJ1-6	.	.	TGTGCCAGCAGTTTGGGGCGTAATAATTCACCCCTCCACTTT	CASSLGRNNSPLHF
TRBV19	TRBJ2-1	.	TRBD1	TGTGCCAGTAGTATCCTACTACAGGGGGCGGGGGAGCAGTTCTTC	CASSILLQGAGEQFF
TRBV6-5	TRBJ2-7	.	.	TGTGCCAGCAGGAGGGGGAGCTCCTACGAGCAGTACTTC	CASRRGSSYEQYF
TRBV6-5	TRBJ1-4	.	.	TGTGCCAGCAGTTACTCTCCGTTCGGGACTAATGAAAAACTGTTTTTT	CASSYSPFGTNEKLFF